This T cell receptor beta chain is drawn from a study of shared clonotypes between healthy human individuals. Points from the study as a whole: Generation probability values for non-shared clonotypes were lower than those for clonotypes shared by all four donors. In having few donors, the study represented limited genetic and exposure-history diversity.

Note on this clone: Its antigen is as yet unknown.

The protocol was immunoSEQ multiplex PCR, while the TCRdb copy is restricted to in-frame clones and leaves out a portion. The sample yields about 1.1 million clones, about 80% seen once. The CDR3 runs to 14 residues. V was shortened by 4 bases and J by 3 bases, with 13 bases between the two germline ends. CDR1 LGHNA and CDR2 YNFKEQ come from the germline V gene. The chain is built from TRBV4-2 and TRBJ2-7; possible D gene TRBD2, 6 bases. The sequence derives from a man between 18 and 35 years old in good health. Some clones in this sample may be carry-over from other donors' samples. The specimen was memory CD4+ T cells from PBMCs. Subset noted: CD45RA-negative fraction. CDR3 coding DNA: TGTGCCAGCAGCCTCGGACTAATCAACTACGAGCAGTACTTC. This encodes CASSLGLINYEQYF.